These T cell receptor beta chains were read from a single sample in a study of shared clonotypes between healthy human individuals. Sequencing was performed with immunoSEQ multiplex PCR; in TCRdb, only in-frame clones are kept and a portion is missing. The repertoire consists of over 2 million clones, with around 92% occurring once and the leading ten covering 0.37%. The material sequenced was naive CD4+ T cells from PBMCs. The receptors originated from a young man in good health. Some clones in this sample may be carry-over from other donors' samples. CDR3s include the opening cysteine and the closing phenylalanine or tryptophan. Fields, in order: clone size, V gene, D gene, J gene, CDR3 protein, CDR3 DNA. D genes are given only for firm matches. The size of a clone is reported for some rows only, either as once, few or many, or as a class for expanded clones.

>few|TRBV29-1|.|TRBJ1-1
CSVLVTRPLLNTEAFF
TGCAGCGTTTTGGTAACACGGCCCTTACTGAACACTGAAGCTTTCTTT
>.|TRBV9|TRBD1|TRBJ2-7
CASSLLGQGAGEQYF
TGTGCCAGCAGCCTTTTGGGACAGGGGGCTGGTGAGCAGTACTTC
>.|TRBV30|.|TRBJ1-3
CAWSRGVSGNTIYF
TGTGCCTGGAGCCGGGGGGTCTCTGGAAACACCATATATTTT
>once|TRBV5-4|.|TRBJ2-3
CASSGWTARGADTQYF
TGTGCCAGCAGCGGCTGGACAGCCCGAGGAGCAGATACGCAGTATTTT
>.|TRBV7-3|.|TRBJ2-7
CASSRGQRYEQYF
TGTGCCAGCAGCCGGGGACAAAGATACGAGCAGTACTTC
>.|TRBV6-1|.|TRBJ1-2
CASRFGPQGYTF
TGTGCCAGCCGATTTGGTCCCCAAGGCTACACCTTC
>.|TRBV7-9|.|TRBJ1-5
CASSHSRRPSNQPQHF
TGTGCCAGCAGTCACTCGCGGAGGCCTAGCAATCAGCCCCAGCATTTT
>few|TRBV5-4|.|TRBJ1-1
CASSLEAGGTEAFF
TGTGCCAGCAGCTTGGAAGCCGGGGGGACTGAAGCTTTCTTT
>.|TRBV5-5|.|TRBJ1-2
CASSATGIYGYTF
TGTGCCAGCTCCGCAACAGGGATCTATGGCTACACCTTC
>.|TRBV30|TRBD1|TRBJ1-1
CASDRDRGIRTEAFF
TGTGCCTCCGACCGGGACAGGGGGATCAGGACTGAAGCTTTCTTT
>.|TRBV20-1|.|TRBJ2-7
CSARGPYEQYF
TGCAGTGCCCGGGGGCCGTACGAGCAGTACTTC
>.|TRBV9|.|TRBJ1-3
CASSVGEGSSGNTIYF
TGTGCCAGCAGCGTAGGCGAGGGCAGTTCGGGAAACACCATATATTTT